This is a list of T cell receptor beta chains from one sample in a study of blood T cell repertoires in COVID-19. Libraries were prepared by immunoSEQ multiplex PCR; TCRdb keeps only in-frame clonotypes and omits some of them. The sample carries some 200,000 clones, 65% to 85% recorded once. The sequenced sample consisted of peripheral blood. All receptors come from a woman aged 60 to 75 with acute or convalescent COVID-19. CDR3s include the opening cysteine and the closing phenylalanine or tryptophan. The order of the fields is V gene, CDR3 protein.

TRBV19	CASSIGGLAGTDTQYF
TRBV19	CASSVPGQIPDGYTF
TRBV4-1	CASSQGPAGSYEQYF
TRBV6-5	CASRGTGNTEAFF
TRBV30	CAWSRNVGYEQYF
TRBV4-2	CASSQFKTGTAGTYGYTF
TRBV3-1/TRBV3-2	CASSRTGGRETQYF
TRBV30	CAWTNGQGNEKLFF
TRBV6-5	CASRRTEAIGNTIYF
TRBV11-1	CASSFAGSTEAFF
TRBV10-3	CAIKGQGRNTEAFF
TRBV13	CASSLRSRGLSYGYTF
TRBV4-1	CASSQVGTGASYGYTF
TRBV6-5	CASLPRPNTEAFF
TRBV2	CASSLAGTPNTGELFF
TRBV2	CASSVFGTLSGYTF
TRBV28	CASRTASRAYNEQFF
TRBV20-1	CSARSGHEQYF
TRBV11-3	CASSLVFRNRSGNYEQYF
TRBV5-1	CASGGLAGKANTGELFF
TRBV7-9	CASSLLTTSNYGYTF
TRBV9	CASSERPGGASEQYF
TRBV5-5	CASSFRISNYGYTF
TRBV30	CAWSAGVGNQPQHF
TRBV11-2	CASSLMRLAGGKNTGELFF
TRBV30	CAWNTGQVSQPQHF
TRBV4-2	CASSQDTKGDFSTDTQYF
TRBV5-1	CASSLGSSSGNTIYF
TRBV13	CASSGPGLAGRVTQYF
TRBV3-1/TRBV3-2	CASRPRYPTNEKLFF
TRBV7-8	CASSLGTGRSEKLFF
TRBV10-3	CAIQGTLGNTIYF
TRBV3-1/TRBV3-2	CASSQGSGGNYGYTF
TRBV7-9	CASSLAGTSGTDTQYF
TRBV6-6	CASSFNRGSNYGYTF
TRBV3-1/TRBV3-2	CASSHSSGHNEQFF
TRBV5-4	CASRFVLGTENTGELFF
TRBV29-1	CSVSDRGISGNTIYF
TRBV27	CASSPGLPSSYNSPLHF
TRBV13	CASSLGDSGNTIYF
TRBV7-3	CASSFDRETEAFF
TRBV5-4	CASSLERGGQETQYF
TRBV5-4	CASSLHVRTGEKGYTF
TRBV7-9	CASSLATGWDYGYTF
TRBV3-1/TRBV3-2	CASSPTGSGNTIYF
TRBV5-1	CASSPRGGPLNSPLHF
TRBV28	CASSLLDYEQYF
TRBV6-6	CAITGGGNTEAFF
TRBV9	CASSPRPTGELFF
TRBV5-8	CASSVASTTGGYGYTF
TRBV9	CASSTNRGNEQFF
TRBV7-8	CASSFNRRDTQYF
TRBV15	CATSSGSGGQETQYF
TRBV20-1	CSAMGASEQFF
TRBV6-6	CASSPGSSSQPQHF
TRBV12-3/TRBV12-4	CASSFSGNEKLFF
TRBV29-1	CSVGRGRSEAFF
TRBV9	CASSPQGTSREQYF
TRBV5-6	CASSLGQGAVTGELFF